This T cell receptor beta chain was recorded in a study of post-analysis software for immune sequencing data. Overall study results and limits: Included in a set of five TRBV segments more frequent in patients than controls were TRBV5-6, TRBV5-1 and TRBV20-1. Samples sharing a preparation batch grouped tightly together when assessed by F measure. Diversity measured as normalized Chao1 was significantly lower in multiple sclerosis patients than in controls.

In regard to this clonotype: The antigen is undetermined.

CDR1 and CDR2 (germline): LGHDT, YNNKEL (reference sequence). With 8 bases removed from V and 6 bases from J, the gap between germline ends came to 22 bases. This CDR3 region has 15 residues. Each TCR beta cDNA library carried unique molecular identifiers. Approximately 500,000 cDNA molecules were recovered from an input of about 0.9 to 11 million T cells. TCRdb re-analysed the PCR reads in MiXCR, keeping a single row per CDR3 protein. Found here are about 820,000 distinct CDR3 sequences, 53% of them singletons; the top ten hold approximately 4.5%. Input material: blood. J is TRBJ2-5 and V is TRBV3-1; D might be TRBD2 (6 bases). This receptor was identified in a girl aged 5-17 years with multiple sclerosis. As DNA, the CDR3 is TGTGCCAGCTGGCGGGACTTGGGTATCGTCCAGACCCAGTACTTC. It specifies CASWRDLGIVQTQYF.